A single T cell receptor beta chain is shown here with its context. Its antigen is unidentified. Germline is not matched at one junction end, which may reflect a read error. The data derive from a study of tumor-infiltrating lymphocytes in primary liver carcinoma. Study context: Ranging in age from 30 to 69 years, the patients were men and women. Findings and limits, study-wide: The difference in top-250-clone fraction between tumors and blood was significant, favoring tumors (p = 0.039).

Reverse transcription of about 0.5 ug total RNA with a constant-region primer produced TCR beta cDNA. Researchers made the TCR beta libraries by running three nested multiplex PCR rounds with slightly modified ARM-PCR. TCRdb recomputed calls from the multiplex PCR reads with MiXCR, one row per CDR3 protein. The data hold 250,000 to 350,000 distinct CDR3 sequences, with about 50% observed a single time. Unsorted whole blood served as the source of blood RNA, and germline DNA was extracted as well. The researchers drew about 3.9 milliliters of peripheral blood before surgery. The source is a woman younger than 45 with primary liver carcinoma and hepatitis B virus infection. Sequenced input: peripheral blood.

CDR3 sequence (DNA): TGTGCCAGCAGCGCTAGACAGGTTAGTTCCTACGAGCAGCACTTC. Translated, it gives CASSARQVSSYEQHF. The chain has TRBV11-2 and TRBJ2-7, with D possibly being TRBD1 (6 bases). The CDR3 is 15 amino acids. Germline V gene data show CDR1 as SGHAT and CDR2 as FQNNGV.